The source of this TCR beta chain is a study of blood T cell repertoires in COVID-19. Study overall: Sites in the United States, Italy and Spain provided acute and convalescent COVID-19 samples.

Method: immunoSEQ multiplex PCR; TCRdb's copy keeps in-frame clones and lacks some. The data hold around 80,000 clones, with 70% to 85% observed a single time. Trimming removed 2 bases at V and 3 bases at J, with 20 bases between. CDR3 length: 17 amino acids. Germline V gene lookup returns CDR1 SGHTA and CDR2 FQGNSA. The chain employs TRBV7-2 and TRBJ2-7, with D perhaps TRBD1 (5 bases). Specimen: peripheral blood. The clonotype was recovered from a man aged 50 or older with active or convalescent COVID-19. The CDR3 DNA sequence: TGTGCCAGCAGCTTATCTTCTCGGACCCAGGGTCGCTACGAGCAGTACTTC. Residues: CASSLSSRTQGRYEQYF.